This T cell receptor (beta chain) stems from a study of T cell responses to AZD1222 COVID-19 vaccine. Overall study findings and caveats: Baseline seropositivity occurred in only 5 to 7 AZD1222 recipients. An increase in Spike-specific TCR breadth and depth was observed after two AZD1222 doses. Clonal diversity may have been underestimated, and the donors were mostly white British, with more females than males.

Method: immunoSEQ multiplex PCR; TCRdb's copy keeps in-frame clones and lacks some. The table records 90,000 to 120,000 clones, roughly 90% of them present only once. Concerning this clone itself: Its specificity is unknown.

The sequence was collected from an adult in good health. The sample was peripheral blood, taken on day 0 of AZD1222 vaccination.

CDR3 protein: CASSRQVRDSVYEQYF. The CDR3 bases are TGCGCCAGCAGCCGACAAGTTAGGGACTCGGTCTACGAGCAGTACTTC. The V call is TRBV4-3, the J call TRBJ2-7, with a weak D call TRBD2 (6 bases). Trimming stripped 4 bases from V and 3 bases from J, with 19 bases between. The CDR3 covers 16 residues. CDR1 and CDR2 from the germline V gene are LGHNA and YSLEER.